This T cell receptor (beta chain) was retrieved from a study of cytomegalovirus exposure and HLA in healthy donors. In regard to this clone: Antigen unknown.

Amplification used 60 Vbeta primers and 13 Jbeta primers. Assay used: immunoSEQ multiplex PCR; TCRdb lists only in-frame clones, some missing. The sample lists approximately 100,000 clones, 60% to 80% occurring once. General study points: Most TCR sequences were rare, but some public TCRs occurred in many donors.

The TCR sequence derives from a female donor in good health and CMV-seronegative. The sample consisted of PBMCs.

This CDR3 is CASSLRYGYTF. The DNA for the CDR3 is TGCGCCAGCAGCCTCCGCTATGGCTACACCTTC. V and J are TRBV4-1 and TRBJ1-2; D unclear. V was clipped by 4 bases and J by 4 bases, with 4 bases between them. CDR3 length equals 11 residues. Germline CDR1 reads MGHRA; CDR2 reads YSYEKL.